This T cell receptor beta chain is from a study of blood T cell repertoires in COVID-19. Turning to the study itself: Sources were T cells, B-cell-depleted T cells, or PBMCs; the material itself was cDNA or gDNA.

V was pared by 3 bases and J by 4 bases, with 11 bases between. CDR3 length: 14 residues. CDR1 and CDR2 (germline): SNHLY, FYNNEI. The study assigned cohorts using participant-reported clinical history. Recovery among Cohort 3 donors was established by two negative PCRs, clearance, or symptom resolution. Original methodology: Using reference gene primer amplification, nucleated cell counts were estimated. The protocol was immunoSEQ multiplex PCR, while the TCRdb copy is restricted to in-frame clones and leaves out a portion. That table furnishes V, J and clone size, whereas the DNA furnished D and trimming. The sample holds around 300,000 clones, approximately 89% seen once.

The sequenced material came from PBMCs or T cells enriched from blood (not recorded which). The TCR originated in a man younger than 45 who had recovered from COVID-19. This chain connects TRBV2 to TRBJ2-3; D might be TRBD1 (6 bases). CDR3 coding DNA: TGTGCCAGCAGTGACTACAGGGATTCAGATACGCAGTATTTT. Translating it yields CASSDYRDSDTQYF.